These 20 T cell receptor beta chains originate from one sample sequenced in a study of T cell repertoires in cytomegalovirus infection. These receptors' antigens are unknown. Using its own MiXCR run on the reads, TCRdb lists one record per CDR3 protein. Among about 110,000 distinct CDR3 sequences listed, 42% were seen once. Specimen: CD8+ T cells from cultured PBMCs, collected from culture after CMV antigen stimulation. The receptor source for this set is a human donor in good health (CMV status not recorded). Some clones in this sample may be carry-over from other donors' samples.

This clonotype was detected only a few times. CDR3 coding DNA: TGTGCCAGCAGCTCCACTCCGGGACGGAAAAACTATGGCTACACCTTC. It specifies CASSSTPGRKNYGYTF. The rearrangement uses TRBV7-9 and TRBJ1-2; a possible D gene is TRBD1 (5 bases). The CDR3 has 16 amino acids. The V end was cut by 4 bases, the J end by 2 bases, with 17 bases between. CDR1 is SEHNR and CDR2 is FQNEAQ in the germline V gene (reference sequence).

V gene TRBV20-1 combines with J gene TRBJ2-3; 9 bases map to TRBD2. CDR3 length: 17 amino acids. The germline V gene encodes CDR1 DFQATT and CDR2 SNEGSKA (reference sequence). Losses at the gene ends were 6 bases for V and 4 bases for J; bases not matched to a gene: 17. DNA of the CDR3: TGCAGTGCCGAAGTGGGGCTAGCGGGGCCTCAATCAGATACGCAGTATTTT. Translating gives CSAEVGLAGPQSDTQYF.

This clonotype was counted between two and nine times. The CDR3, as DNA: TGTGCCAGCAGTTTTGGGGGGCTGACAGGGGGAGACTACTATGGCTACACCTTC. This codes for CASSFGGLTGGDYYGYTF. The V call is TRBV12-3 or TRBV12-4, the J call TRBJ1-2, with TRBD1 matching over 9 bases. After removal of 3 bases from V and 3 bases from J, the junction contained 14 bases not matched to a gene. The CDR3 is 18 amino acids.

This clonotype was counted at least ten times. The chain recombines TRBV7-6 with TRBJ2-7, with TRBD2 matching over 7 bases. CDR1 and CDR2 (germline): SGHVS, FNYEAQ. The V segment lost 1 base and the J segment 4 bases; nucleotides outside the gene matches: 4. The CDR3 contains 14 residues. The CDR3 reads CASSLGTSAYEQYF. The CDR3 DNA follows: TGTGCCAGCAGCTTAGGGACTAGTGCATACGAGCAGTACTTC.

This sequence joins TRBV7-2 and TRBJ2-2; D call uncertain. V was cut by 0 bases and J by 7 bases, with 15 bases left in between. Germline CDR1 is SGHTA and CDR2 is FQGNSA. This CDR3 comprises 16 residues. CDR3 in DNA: TGTGCCAGCAGCTTAGCTGGCGTGGTTTTCATCGGGGAGCTGTTTTTT. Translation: CASSLAGVVFIGELFF.

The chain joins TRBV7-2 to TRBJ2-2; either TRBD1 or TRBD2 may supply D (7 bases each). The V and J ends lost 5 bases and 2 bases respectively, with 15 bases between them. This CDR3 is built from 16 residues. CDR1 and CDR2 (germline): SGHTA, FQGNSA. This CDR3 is CASSPRGGGNTGELFF. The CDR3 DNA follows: TGTGCCAGCAGCCCCAGGGGGGGGGGAAACACCGGGGAGCTGTTTTTT.

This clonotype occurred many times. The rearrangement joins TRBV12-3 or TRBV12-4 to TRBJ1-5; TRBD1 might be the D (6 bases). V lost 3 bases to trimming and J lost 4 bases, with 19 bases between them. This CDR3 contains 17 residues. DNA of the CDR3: TGTGCCAGCAGTTTCCTGGGGACAACCGAAAGGAATCAGCCCCAGCATTTT. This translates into CASSFLGTTERNQPQHF.

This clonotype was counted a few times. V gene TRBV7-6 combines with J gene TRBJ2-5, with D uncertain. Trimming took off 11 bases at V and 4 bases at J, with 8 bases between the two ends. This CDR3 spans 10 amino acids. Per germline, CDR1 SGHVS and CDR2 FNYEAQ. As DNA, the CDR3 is TGTGCCCACCCAGGAGAGACCCAGTACTTC. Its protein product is CAHPGETQYF.

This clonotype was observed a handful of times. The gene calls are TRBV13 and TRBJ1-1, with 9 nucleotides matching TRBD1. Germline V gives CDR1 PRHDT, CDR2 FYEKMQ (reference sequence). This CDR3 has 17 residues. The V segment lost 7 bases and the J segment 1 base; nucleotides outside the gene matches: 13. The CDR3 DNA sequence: TGTGCCAGCACCTCGGCCGGGACAGGGTATGGGAACACTGAAGCTTTCTTT. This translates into CASTSAGTGYGNTEAFF.

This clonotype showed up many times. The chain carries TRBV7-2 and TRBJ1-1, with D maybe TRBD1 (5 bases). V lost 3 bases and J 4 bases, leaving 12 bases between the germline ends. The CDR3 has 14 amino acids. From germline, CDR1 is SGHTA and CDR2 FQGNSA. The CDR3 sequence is CASSFRYGGTEAFF. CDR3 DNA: TGTGCCAGCAGCTTCAGATATGGGGGCACTGAAGCTTTCTTT. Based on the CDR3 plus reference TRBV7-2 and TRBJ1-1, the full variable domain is GAGVSQSPSNKVTEKGKDVELRCDPISGHTALYWYRQSLGQGLEFLIYFQGNSAPDKSGLPSDRFSAERTGGSVSTLTIQRTQQEDSAVYLCASSFRYGGTEAFFGQGTRLTVV.

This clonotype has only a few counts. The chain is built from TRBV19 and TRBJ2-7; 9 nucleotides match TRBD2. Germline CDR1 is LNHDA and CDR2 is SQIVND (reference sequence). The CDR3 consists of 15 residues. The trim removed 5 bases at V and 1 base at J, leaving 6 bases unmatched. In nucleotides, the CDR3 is TGTGCCAGTAGTGCCGGACTAGCGAGTTCCTACGAGCAGTACTTC. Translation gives CASSAGLASSYEQYF.

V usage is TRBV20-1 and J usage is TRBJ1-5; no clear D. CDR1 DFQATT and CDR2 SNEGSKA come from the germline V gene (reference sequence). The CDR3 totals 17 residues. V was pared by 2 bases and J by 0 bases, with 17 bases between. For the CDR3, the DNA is TGCAGTGCTAGATTACTATTGGGGAGAAATAGCAATCAGCCCCAGCATTTT. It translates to CSARLLLGRNSNQPQHF.

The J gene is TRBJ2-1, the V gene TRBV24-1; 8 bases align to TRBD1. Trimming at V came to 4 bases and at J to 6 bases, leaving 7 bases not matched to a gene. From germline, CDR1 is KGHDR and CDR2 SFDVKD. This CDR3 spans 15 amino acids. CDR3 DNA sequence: TGTGCCACCAGTGACCTGCAGGGGGCGGGCAATGAGCAGTTCTTC. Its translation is CATSDLQGAGNEQFF.

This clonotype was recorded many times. The DNA for the CDR3 is TGTGCCAGCAGCTTCGAGCGGGGTCAAGATGAGCAGTTCTTC. It codes for CASSFERGQDEQFF. V is TRBV7-9 and J is TRBJ2-1, with 7 bases matching TRBD2. V gave up 3 bases and J gave up 8 bases; unmatched junction bases: 7. CDR3 size: 14 residues. Per germline, CDR1 SEHNR and CDR2 FQNEAQ (reference sequence). Variable domain in full (rest from reference TRBV7-9 and TRBJ2-1): DTGVSQNPRHKITKRGQNVTFRCDPISEHNRLYWYRQTLGQGPEFLTYFQNEAQLEKSRLLSDRFSAERPKGSFSTLEIQRTEQGDSAMYLCASSFERGQDEQFFGPGTRLTVL.

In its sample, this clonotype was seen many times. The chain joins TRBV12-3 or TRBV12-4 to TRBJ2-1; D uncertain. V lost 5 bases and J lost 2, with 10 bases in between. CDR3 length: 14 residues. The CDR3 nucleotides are TGTGCCAGCAGTGCCGACGGTACCTACAATGAGCAGTTCTTC. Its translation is CASSADGTYNEQFF.

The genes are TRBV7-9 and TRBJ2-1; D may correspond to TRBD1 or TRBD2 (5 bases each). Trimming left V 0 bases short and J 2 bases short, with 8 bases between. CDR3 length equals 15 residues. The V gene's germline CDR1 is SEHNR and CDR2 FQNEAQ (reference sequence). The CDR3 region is CASSLAGVPYNEQFF. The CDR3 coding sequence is TGTGCCAGCAGCTTAGCGGGGGTCCCCTACAATGAGCAGTTCTTC.

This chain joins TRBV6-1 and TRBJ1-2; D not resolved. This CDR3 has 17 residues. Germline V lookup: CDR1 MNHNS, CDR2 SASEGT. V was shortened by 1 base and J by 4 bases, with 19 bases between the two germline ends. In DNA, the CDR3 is TGTGCCAGCAGTGAAGTTTGGGCAGCCCCAAGCGCCTATGGCTACACCTTC. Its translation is CASSEVWAAPSAYGYTF.

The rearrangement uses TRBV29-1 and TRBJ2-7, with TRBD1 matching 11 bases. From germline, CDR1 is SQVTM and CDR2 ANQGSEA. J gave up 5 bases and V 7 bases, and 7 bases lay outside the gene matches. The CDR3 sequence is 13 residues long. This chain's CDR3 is CSARTGGLDEQYF. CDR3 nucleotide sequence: TGCAGCGCCCGGACAGGGGGCCTCGACGAGCAGTACTTC.

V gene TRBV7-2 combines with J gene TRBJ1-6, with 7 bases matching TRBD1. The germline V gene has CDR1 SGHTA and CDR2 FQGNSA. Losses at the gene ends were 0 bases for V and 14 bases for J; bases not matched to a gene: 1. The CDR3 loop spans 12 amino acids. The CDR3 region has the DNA TGTGCCAGCAGCTTAGCGGGACAGACCCTCCACTTT. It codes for CASSLAGQTLHF.

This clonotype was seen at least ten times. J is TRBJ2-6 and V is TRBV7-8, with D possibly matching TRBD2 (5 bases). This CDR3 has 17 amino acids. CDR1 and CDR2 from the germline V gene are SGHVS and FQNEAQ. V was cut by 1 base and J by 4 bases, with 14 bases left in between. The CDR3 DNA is TGTGCCAGCAGCTTAGTAGAGGGAATGAGGGGGGCCAACGTCCTGACTTTC. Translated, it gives CASSLVEGMRGANVLTF.